This T cell receptor (beta chain) derives from a study of shared clonotypes between healthy human individuals. Study outcomes and limitations: Sequencing depth was predicted to influence how clonotypes are shared among donors.

On this clone: Its cognate antigen is unknown.

The method was immunoSEQ multiplex PCR; TCRdb's version includes in-frame clones alone and lacks a portion of them. The table shows 2 million to 2.5 million clones, with 85% to 95% occurring only once. Per the germline V gene, CDR1 is PRHDT and CDR2 is FYEKMQ (reference sequence). The CDR3 is 14 residues long. V lost 5 bases, J lost 5 bases, and 6 bases stayed unmatched. The clonotype was recovered from a man younger than 35 in good health. Sequenced sample: naive CD4+ T cells sorted from blood. Subset reported: CD45RA+ positively selected. The V and J genes are TRBV13 and TRBJ2-5; the match to TRBD1 covers 9 bases. The CDR3 DNA follows: TGTGCCAGCAGCCCTGGGACAGGGCAGGAGACCCAGTACTTC. Amino acid sequence: CASSPGTGQETQYF. Complete variable domain (other parts from reference TRBV13 and TRBJ2-5): AAGVIQSPRHLIKEKRETATLKCYPIPRHDTVYWYQQGPGQDPQFLISFYEKMQSDKGSIPDRFSAQQFSDYHSELNMSSLELGDSALYFCASSPGTGQETQYFGPGTRLLVL.